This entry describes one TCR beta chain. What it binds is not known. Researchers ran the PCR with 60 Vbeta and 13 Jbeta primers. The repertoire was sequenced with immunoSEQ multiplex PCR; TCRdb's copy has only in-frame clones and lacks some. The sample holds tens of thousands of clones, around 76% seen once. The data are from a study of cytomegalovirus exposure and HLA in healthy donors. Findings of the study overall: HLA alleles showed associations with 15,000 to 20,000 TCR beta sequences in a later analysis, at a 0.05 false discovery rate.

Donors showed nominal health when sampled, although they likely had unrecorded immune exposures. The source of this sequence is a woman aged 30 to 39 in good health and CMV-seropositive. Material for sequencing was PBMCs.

CDR3 in amino acids: CASSEWEGGPNTGELFF. For the CDR3, the DNA is TGTGCCAGCAGTGAATGGGAGGGAGGACCGAACACCGGGGAGCTGTTTTTT. The gene calls are TRBV25-1 and TRBJ2-2; 7 positions match TRBD2. Germline V lookup: CDR1 MGHDK, CDR2 SYGVNS. The CDR3 length is 17 residues. The junction had 5 bases not matched to a gene; V was cut back by 1 base and J by 0 bases.